The rows below give T cell receptor beta chains drawn from one sample of a study. One entry per CDR3 protein, called by TCRdb with MiXCR from the 5' RACE reads. The data show about 62,000 distinct CDR3 sequences, 30% seen once. Sequences were obtained from tumor-infiltrating naive CD4+ T cells sorted from the breast tumor. The receptors were gathered from a female donor with breast cancer. CDR3s include the opening cysteine and the closing phenylalanine or tryptophan. Each record gives: V gene, J gene, clone size, D gene, CDR3 DNA, CDR3 protein. The D gene is left open where the match is weak. Clone size is not always given. Where it is, it says once, few, many or a class for expanded clones.

V: TRBV7-9
J: TRBJ1-4
size: few
D: NA
DNA: TGTGCCAGCAGCTTAATGGGATTTCGGGAAAAACTGTTTTTT
CDR3: CASSLMGFREKLFF

V: TRBV18
J: TRBJ2-3
size: NA
D: NA
DNA: TGTGCCAGCTCACCACCGGCAGGGATCACAGATACGCAGTATTTT
CDR3: CASSPPAGITDTQYF

V: TRBV4-2
J: TRBJ2-3
size: many
D: NA
DNA: TGTGCCAGCAGCGGAAGAAGGGGCTCTAGCACAGATACGCAGTATTTT
CDR3: CASSGRRGSSTDTQYF

V: TRBV7-3
J: TRBJ1-6
size: few
D: NA
DNA: TGTGCCAGCAGCTTAAGGGCGGCAGGTTCACCCCTCCACTTT
CDR3: CASSLRAAGSPLHF

V: TRBV4-1
J: TRBJ2-7
size: few
D: NA
DNA: TGCGCCAGCAGCCCCCGGGACTGGGGGTTCTACGAGCAGTACTTC
CDR3: CASSPRDWGFYEQYF

V: TRBV10-1
J: TRBJ2-1
size: NA
D: TRBD2
DNA: TGCGCCAGCAGTGAGACGGGGGGTGTCGGGCAGTTCTTC
CDR3: CASSETGGVGQFF

V: TRBV5-1
J: TRBJ2-7
size: few
D: TRBD2
DNA: TGCGCCAGCAAAGTTGCGGGAGGGAGCTCCTACGAGCAGTACTTC
CDR3: CASKVAGGSSYEQYF

V: TRBV6-1
J: TRBJ1-6
size: many
D: NA
DNA: TGTGCCAGCAGTGAATCGGACGTGCGCTCCTATAATTCACCCCTCCACTTT
CDR3: CASSESDVRSYNSPLHF

V: TRBV7-2
J: TRBJ1-1
size: NA
D: NA
DNA: TGTGCCAGCAGCCGTGGGACGGCGAACACTGAAGCTTTCTTT
CDR3: CASSRGTANTEAFF

V: TRBV13
J: TRBJ1-5
size: NA
D: NA
DNA: TGTGCCAGCAGTACCTCGGACTGGACGGAGGTCCATCAGCCCCAGCATTTT
CDR3: CASSTSDWTEVHQPQHF

V: TRBV5-1
J: TRBJ1-1
size: few
D: NA
DNA: TGCGCCAGCAGCCCCTTAACCATCACTGAAGCTTTCTTT
CDR3: CASSPLTITEAFF

V: TRBV11-2
J: TRBJ2-7
size: NA
D: NA
DNA: TGTGCCAGCAGCTCCTCTTATTACCGGGACTCAGGGGGTGTGTACTTC
CDR3: CASSSSYYRDSGGVYF

V: TRBV18
J: TRBJ2-3
size: NA
D: TRBD2
DNA: TGTGCCAGCTCACCGAGCGGGAGGGCCGGAGGTACGCAGTATTTT
CDR3: CASSPSGRAGGTQYF

V: TRBV6-5
J: TRBJ2-2
size: NA
D: TRBD2
DNA: TGTGCCAGCAGTTACCGGACTAGAAAGTCCCTCGCCACTGAGCTGTTTTTT
CDR3: CASSYRTRKSLATELFF

V: TRBV2
J: TRBJ2-1
size: NA
D: NA
DNA: TGTGCCACTGGTAGAACCGGCCTCAATGAGCAGTTCTTC
CDR3: CATGRTGLNEQFF

V: TRBV5-6
J: TRBJ2-1
size: NA
D: TRBD2
DNA: TGTGCCAGCAGTACCCGTTGGCTAGCGGGGTTCTCCTACAAGGAGCAGTTCTTC
CDR3: CASSTRWLAGFSYKEQFF

V: TRBV7-9
J: TRBJ2-3
size: many
D: NA
DNA: TGTGCCAGCAGCTTCCTTCGTTTCGGGGGAACAGATACGCAGTATTTT
CDR3: CASSFLRFGGTDTQYF

V: TRBV4-1
J: TRBJ2-3
size: many
D: NA
DNA: TGCGCCAGCAGCCAAGTTAGGGTCACAGATACGCAGTATTTT
CDR3: CASSQVRVTDTQYF

V: TRBV29-1
J: TRBJ2-3
size: NA
D: TRBD2
DNA: TGCAGCGTTGAAGGGACTAGGAAAGACACAGATACGCAGTATTTT
CDR3: CSVEGTRKDTDTQYF

V: TRBV4-2
J: TRBJ2-2
size: NA
D: TRBD1
DNA: TGTGCCAGCAGCTCGGACAGGGTGGCCGGGGAGCTGTTTTTT
CDR3: CASSSDRVAGELFF

V: TRBV9
J: TRBJ2-7
size: few
D: TRBD2
DNA: TGTGCCAGCAGCGTAGGGGCCGGGACTAGCGGTTACGAGCAGTACTTC
CDR3: CASSVGAGTSGYEQYF

V: TRBV5-1
J: TRBJ2-7
size: NA
D: TRBD1
DNA: TGCGCCAGCAGCCTCCGGGACAGAGTCTCCTACGAGCAGTACTTC
CDR3: CASSLRDRVSYEQYF

V: TRBV5-1
J: TRBJ1-2
size: NA
D: NA
DNA: TGCGCCAGCAGCTCGACGGCAGCTAACTATGGCTACACCTTC
CDR3: CASSSTAANYGYTF

V: TRBV6-2/TRBV6-3
J: TRBJ1-1
size: NA
D: NA
DNA: TGTGCCAGCATCCCCTGGGGACGGATGAACACTGAAGCTTTCTTT
CDR3: CASIPWGRMNTEAFF

V: TRBV24-1
J: TRBJ1-2
size: NA
D: NA
DNA: TGTGCCACCAGTGATCCAACAGGAGCTAACTATGGCTACACCTTC
CDR3: CATSDPTGANYGYTF

V: TRBV20-1
J: TRBJ1-4
size: many
D: NA
DNA: TGCAGTGCTGCCATCAAGAGTGAAAAACTGTTTTTT
CDR3: CSAAIKSEKLFF

V: TRBV5-4
J: TRBJ1-4
size: few
D: NA
DNA: TGTGCCAGCAGCTTGGACTTCGGGGAAAAACTGTTTTTT
CDR3: CASSLDFGEKLFF

V: TRBV7-2
J: TRBJ2-6
size: many
D: NA
DNA: TGTGCCAGCAGCTTTATTCGGGGGGCCCCTGGGGCCAACGTCCTGACTTTC
CDR3: CASSFIRGAPGANVLTF

V: TRBV6-5
J: TRBJ2-7
size: many
D: NA
DNA: TGTGCCAGCAGCCTCGGGGATTGGGCCGAGCAGTACTTC
CDR3: CASSLGDWAEQYF

V: TRBV7-2
J: TRBJ2-6
size: NA
D: NA
DNA: TGTGCCAGCAGCCCCCCCAGGGTTTCTGGGGCCAACGTCCTGACTTTC
CDR3: CASSPPRVSGANVLTF

V: TRBV20-1
J: TRBJ2-3
size: NA
D: NA
DNA: TGCAGTGCTGAACGACTGACTAGGGATTTGACAGATACGCAGTATTTT
CDR3: CSAERLTRDLTDTQYF

V: TRBV4-1
J: TRBJ1-1
size: few
D: NA
DNA: TGCGCCAGCAGCCAATTGGGGATAGGGAGGACTGAAGCTTTCTTT
CDR3: CASSQLGIGRTEAFF

V: TRBV28
J: TRBJ1-2
size: few
D: NA
DNA: TGTGCCAGCAGTTCACCCCGGGGACGGGTTAGGGATGGCTACACCTTC
CDR3: CASSSPRGRVRDGYTF

V: TRBV20-1
J: TRBJ2-5
size: NA
D: TRBD1
DNA: TGCAGTGCTAGGGGGACAGGGTTGGAGGGGGAGACCCAGTACTTC
CDR3: CSARGTGLEGETQYF

V: TRBV6-2/TRBV6-3
J: TRBJ2-1
size: NA
D: NA
DNA: TGTGCCAGCAGCCCTCGTCTAGGGACCCAGTTCTTC
CDR3: CASSPRLGTQFF

V: TRBV29-1
J: TRBJ2-1
size: few
D: TRBD1
DNA: TGCAGCGTGGATTCGACCGGGACAGGGGGACGTGAGCAGTTCTTC
CDR3: CSVDSTGTGGREQFF